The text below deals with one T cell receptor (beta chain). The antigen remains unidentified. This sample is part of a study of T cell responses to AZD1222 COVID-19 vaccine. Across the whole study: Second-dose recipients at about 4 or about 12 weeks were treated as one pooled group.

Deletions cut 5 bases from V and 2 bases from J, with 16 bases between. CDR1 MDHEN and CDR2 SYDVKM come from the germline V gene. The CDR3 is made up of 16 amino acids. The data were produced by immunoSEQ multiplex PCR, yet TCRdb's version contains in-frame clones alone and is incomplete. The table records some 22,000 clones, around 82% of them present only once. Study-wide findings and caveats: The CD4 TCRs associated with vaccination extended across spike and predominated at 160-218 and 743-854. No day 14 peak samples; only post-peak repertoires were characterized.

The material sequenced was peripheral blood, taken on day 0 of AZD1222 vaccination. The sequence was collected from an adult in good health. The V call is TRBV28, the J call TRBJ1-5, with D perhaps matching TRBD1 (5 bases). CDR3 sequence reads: CASSPGPPGGNQPQHF. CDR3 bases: TGTGCCAGCAGTCCGGGACCCCCTGGAGGCAATCAGCCCCAGCATTTT.